Listed below are T cell receptor beta chains from one sample, sequenced in a study of radiotherapy plus CTLA-4 blockade in lung cancer. Clones were sequenced by immunoSEQ multiplex PCR, and TCRdb holds only the in-frame ones, with some missing. The repertoire holds some 70,000 clones, with around 80% as singletons. Sequenced here: peripheral blood, sampled from a patient treated with radiotherapy plus ipilimumab. These TCRs come from a human donor with non-small cell lung cancer who had a complete response to radiotherapy plus ipilimumab. Each CDR3 is given with its conserved first and last residue. The D gene is left open where the match is weak. The size entry is marked missing in some rows and otherwise reads once, few, many or a size class.

V	length	D	size	J	CDR3	DNA
TRBV7-9	13	TRBD1	-	TRBJ1-1	CASSVGTALRAFF	TGTGCCAGCAGCGTCGGGACAGCCCTGAGAGCTTTCTTT
TRBV6-9	11	-	-	TRBJ1-2	CPIWGWDGYTF	TGTCCTATCTGGGGTTGGGATGGCTACACCTTC
TRBV7-6	14	-	-	TRBJ2-3	CASSLVEYTDTQYF	TGTGCCAGCAGCTTAGTCGAATACACAGATACGCAGTATTTT
TRBV14	13	-	-	TRBJ2-5	CASSRTYQETQYF	TGTGCCAGCAGCCGCACGTACCAAGAGACCCAGTACTTC
TRBV2	11	-	-	TRBJ2-2	CASTGAGELFF	TGTGCCAGCACGGGTGCGGGGGAGCTGTTTTTT
TRBV4-1	12	-	-	TRBJ2-1	CASSQEGNSQFF	TGCGCCAGCAGCCAAGAAGGTAATTCCCAGTTCTTC
TRBV18	11	-	-	TRBJ2-5	CASSPSETQYF	TGTGCCAGCTCACCCAGTGAGACCCAGTACTTC
TRBV5-5	15	TRBD1	-	TRBJ1-4	CASSATGTANEKLFF	TGTGCCAGCAGCGCGACCGGGACAGCTAATGAAAAACTGTTTTTT
TRBV2	16	-	-	TRBJ1-3	CASSEEGSTAGNTIYF	TGTGCCAGCAGTGAAGAAGGGTCGACAGCTGGAAACACCATATATTTT
TRBV19	15	-	-	TRBJ1-3	CASRDRGYSGNTIYF	TGTGCCAGTAGAGATAGGGGTTACTCTGGAAACACCATATATTTT
TRBV2	13	TRBD1	-	TRBJ2-7	CASSSGTATEQYF	TGTGCCAGCTCCTCCGGGACAGCTACCGAGCAGTACTTC
TRBV7-9	16	TRBD1	-	TRBJ1-5	CASSLARTGGGQPQHF	TGTGCCAGCAGCTTAGCGCGGACAGGGGGAGGTCAGCCCCAGCATTTT
TRBV6-5	11	-	-	TRBJ2-1	CASSYDNEQFF	TGTGCCAGCAGTTACGACAATGAGCAGTTCTTC
TRBV4-1	15	-	few	TRBJ1-5	CASSQVGGRVEPQHF	TGCGCCAGCAGCCAAGTGGGGGGGCGCGTAGAGCCCCAGCATTTT
TRBV7-6	18	-	-	TRBJ2-5	CASSLASRGRRGRETQYF	TGTGCCAGCAGCTTAGCGAGTAGGGGCCGGAGGGGGCGAGAGACCCAGTACTTC
TRBV7-2	14	-	-	TRBJ2-5	CASSPRPFQETQYF	TGTGCCAGCAGCCCCCGACCGTTTCAAGAGACCCAGTACTTC